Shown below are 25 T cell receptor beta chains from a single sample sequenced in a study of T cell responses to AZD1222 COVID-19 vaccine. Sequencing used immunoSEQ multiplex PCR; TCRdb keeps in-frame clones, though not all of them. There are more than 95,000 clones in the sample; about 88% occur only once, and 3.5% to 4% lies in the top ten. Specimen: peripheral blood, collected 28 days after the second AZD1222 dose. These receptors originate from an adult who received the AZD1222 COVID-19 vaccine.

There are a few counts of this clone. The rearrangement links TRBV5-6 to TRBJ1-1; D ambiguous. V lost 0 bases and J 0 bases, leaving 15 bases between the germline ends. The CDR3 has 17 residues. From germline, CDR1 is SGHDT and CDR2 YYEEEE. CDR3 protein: CASSLGELRLMNTEAFF. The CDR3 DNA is TGTGCCAGCAGCTTGGGGGAACTCCGACTGATGAACACTGAAGCTTTCTTT.

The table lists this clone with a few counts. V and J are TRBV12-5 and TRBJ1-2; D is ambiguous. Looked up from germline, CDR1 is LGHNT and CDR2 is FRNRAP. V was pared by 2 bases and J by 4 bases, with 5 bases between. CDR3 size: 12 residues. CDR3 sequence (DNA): TGTGCTAGTGGTTTGCCCTCCTATGGCTACACCTTC. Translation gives CASGLPSYGYTF.

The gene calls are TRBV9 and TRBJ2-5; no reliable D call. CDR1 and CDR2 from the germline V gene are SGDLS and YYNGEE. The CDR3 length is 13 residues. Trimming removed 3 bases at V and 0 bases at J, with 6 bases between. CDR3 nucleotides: TGTGCCAGCAGCGGGATGAACCAAGAGACCCAGTACTTC. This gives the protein CASSGMNQETQYF.

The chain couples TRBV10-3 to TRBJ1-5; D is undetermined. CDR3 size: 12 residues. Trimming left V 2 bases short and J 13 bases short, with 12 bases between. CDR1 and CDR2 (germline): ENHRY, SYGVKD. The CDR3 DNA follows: TGTGCCATCAGTGAGCGCGGTGGTGGGCAGCATTTT. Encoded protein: CAISERGGGQHF.

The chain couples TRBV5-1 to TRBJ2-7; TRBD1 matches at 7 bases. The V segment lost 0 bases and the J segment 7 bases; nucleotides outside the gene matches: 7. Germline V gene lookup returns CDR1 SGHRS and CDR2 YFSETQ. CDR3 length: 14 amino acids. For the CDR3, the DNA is TGCGCCAGCAGCTTGGGACAGGGCTTGGAGGAGCAGTACTTC. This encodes CASSLGQGLEEQYF.

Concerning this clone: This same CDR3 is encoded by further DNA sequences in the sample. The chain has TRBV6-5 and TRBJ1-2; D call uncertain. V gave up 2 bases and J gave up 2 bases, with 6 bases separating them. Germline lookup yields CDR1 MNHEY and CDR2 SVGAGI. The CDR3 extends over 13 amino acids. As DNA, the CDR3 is TGTGCCAGCAGTTACGGCCAAAACTATGGCTACACCTTC. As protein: CASSYGQNYGYTF.

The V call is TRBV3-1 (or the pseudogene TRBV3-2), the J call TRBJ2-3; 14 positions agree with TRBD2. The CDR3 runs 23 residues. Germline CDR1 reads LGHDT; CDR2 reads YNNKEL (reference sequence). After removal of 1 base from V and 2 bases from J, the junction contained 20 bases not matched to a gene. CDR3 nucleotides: TGTGCCAGCAGCCAAGGCCCAATGGGATTATTCCGGACTAGCGGGAGGAACACAGATACGCAGTATTTT. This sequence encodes CASSQGPMGLFRTSGRNTDTQYF.

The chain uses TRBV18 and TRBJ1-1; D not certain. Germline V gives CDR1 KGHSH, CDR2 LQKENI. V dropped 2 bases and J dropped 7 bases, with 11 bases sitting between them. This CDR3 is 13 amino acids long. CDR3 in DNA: TGTGCCAGCTCACCAAGGTCAGAGGGTGAAGCTTTCTTT. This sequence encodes CASSPRSEGEAFF.

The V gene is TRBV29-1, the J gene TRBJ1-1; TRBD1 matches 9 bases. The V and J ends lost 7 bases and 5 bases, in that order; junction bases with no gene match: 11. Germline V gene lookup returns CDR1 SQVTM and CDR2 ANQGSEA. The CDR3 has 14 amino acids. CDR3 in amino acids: CSARDRVSWTEAFF. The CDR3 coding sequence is TGCAGCGCCCGGGACAGGGTGTCTTGGACTGAAGCTTTCTTT. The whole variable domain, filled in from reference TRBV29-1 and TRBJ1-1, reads SAVISQKPSRDICQRGTSLTIQCQVDSQVTMMFWYRQQPGQSLTLIATANQGSEATYESGFVIDKFPISRPNLTFSTLTVSNMSPEDSSIYLCSARDRVSWTEAFFGQGTRLTVV.

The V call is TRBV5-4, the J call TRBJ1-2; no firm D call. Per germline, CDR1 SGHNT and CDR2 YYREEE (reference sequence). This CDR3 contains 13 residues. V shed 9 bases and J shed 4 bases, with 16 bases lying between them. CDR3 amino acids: CATFHESSYGYTF. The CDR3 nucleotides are TGTGCCACATTCCATGAGAGCTCCTATGGCTACACCTTC.

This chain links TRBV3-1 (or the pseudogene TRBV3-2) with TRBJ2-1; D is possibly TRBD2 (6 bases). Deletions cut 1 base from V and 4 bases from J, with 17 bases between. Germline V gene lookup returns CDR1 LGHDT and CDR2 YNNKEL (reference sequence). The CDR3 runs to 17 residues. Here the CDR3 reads CASSQVDPAGWYNEQFF. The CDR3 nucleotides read TGTGCCAGCAGCCAAGTTGATCCGGCGGGGTGGTACAATGAGCAGTTCTTC.

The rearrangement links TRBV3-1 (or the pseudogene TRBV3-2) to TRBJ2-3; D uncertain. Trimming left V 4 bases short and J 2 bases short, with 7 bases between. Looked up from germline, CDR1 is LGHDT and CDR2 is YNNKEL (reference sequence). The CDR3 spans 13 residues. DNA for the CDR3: TGTGCCAGCAGCCCAGGCTTCACAGATACGCAGTATTTT. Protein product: CASSPGFTDTQYF.

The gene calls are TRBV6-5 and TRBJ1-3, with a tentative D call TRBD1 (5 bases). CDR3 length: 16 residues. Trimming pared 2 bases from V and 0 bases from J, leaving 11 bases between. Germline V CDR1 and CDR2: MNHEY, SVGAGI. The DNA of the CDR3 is TGTGCCAGCAGTTACATCGGGGGAAGCTCTGGAAACACCATATATTTT. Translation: CASSYIGGSSGNTIYF.

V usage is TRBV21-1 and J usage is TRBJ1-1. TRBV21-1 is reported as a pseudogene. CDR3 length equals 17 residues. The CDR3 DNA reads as TGTGCCAGCAGCAAAGTCTACTGCAAGACGGTTAACACTGAAGCTTTCTTT. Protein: CASSKVYCKTVNTEAFF.

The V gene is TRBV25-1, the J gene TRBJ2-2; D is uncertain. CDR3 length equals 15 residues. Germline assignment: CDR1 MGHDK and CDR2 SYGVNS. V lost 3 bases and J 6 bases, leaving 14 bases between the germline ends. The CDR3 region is CASSEVGRWSGELFF. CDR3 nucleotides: TGTGCCAGCAGTGAGGTTGGACGTTGGTCCGGGGAGCTGTTTTTT.

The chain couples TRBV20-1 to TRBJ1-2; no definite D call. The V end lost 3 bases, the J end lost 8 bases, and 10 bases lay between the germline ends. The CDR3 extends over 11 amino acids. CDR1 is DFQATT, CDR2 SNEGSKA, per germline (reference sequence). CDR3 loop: CSASLAGGYTF. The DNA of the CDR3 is TGCAGTGCTAGTTTAGCTGGGGGCTACACCTTC.

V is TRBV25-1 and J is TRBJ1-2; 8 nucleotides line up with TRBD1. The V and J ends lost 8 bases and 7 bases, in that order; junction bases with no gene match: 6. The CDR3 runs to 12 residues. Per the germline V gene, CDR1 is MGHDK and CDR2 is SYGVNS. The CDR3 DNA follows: TGTGCCAGCGGACAGGGTACGGGTGGCTACACCTTC. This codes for CASGQGTGGYTF.

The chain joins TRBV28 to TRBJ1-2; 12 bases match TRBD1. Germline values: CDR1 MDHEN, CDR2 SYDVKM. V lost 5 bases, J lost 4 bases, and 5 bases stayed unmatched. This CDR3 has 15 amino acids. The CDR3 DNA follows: TGTGCCAGCAGTCGGGGGACAGGGGGCCCCTATGGCTACACCTTC. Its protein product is CASSRGTGGPYGYTF.

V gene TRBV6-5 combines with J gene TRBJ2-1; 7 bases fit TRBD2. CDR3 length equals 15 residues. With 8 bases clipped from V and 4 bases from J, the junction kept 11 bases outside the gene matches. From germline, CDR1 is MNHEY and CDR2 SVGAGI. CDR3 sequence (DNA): TGTGCCAGCGCCACAACGGGACTAAAATACAATGAGCAGTTCTTC. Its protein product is CASATTGLKYNEQFF.

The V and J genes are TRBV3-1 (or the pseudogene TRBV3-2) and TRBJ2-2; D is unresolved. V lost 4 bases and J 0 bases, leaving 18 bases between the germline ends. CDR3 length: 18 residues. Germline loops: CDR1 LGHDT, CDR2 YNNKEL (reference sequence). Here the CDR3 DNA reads TGTGCCAGCAGCCCTTTTACTATCCGGGCCCCGAACACCGGGGAGCTGTTTTTT. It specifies CASSPFTIRAPNTGELFF.

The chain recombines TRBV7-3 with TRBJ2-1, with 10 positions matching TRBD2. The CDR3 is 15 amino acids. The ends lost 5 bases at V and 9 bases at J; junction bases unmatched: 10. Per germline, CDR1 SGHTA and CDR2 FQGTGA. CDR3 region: CASSPPSGGAGEQFF. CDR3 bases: TGTGCCAGCAGCCCGCCCAGCGGGGGGGCCGGTGAGCAGTTCTTC.

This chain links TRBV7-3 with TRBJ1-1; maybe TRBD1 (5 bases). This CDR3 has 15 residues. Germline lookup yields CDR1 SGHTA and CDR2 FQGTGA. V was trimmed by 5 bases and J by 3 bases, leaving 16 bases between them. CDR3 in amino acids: CASSGWTKGHTEAFF. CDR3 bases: TGTGCCAGCAGCGGTTGGACAAAGGGACACACTGAAGCTTTCTTT.

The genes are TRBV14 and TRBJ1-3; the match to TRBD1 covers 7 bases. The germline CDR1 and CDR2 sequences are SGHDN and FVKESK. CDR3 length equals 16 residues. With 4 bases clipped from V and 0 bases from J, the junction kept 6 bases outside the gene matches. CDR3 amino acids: CASSPRQGASGNTIYF. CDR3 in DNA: TGTGCCAGCAGCCCCAGACAGGGCGCCTCTGGAAACACCATATATTTT.

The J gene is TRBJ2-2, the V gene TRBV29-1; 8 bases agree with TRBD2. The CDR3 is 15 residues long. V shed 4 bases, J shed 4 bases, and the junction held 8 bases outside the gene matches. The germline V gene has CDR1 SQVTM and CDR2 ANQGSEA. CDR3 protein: CSVGSWREATGELFF. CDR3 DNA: TGCAGCGTTGGGTCCTGGCGGGAGGCCACCGGGGAGCTGTTTTTT.

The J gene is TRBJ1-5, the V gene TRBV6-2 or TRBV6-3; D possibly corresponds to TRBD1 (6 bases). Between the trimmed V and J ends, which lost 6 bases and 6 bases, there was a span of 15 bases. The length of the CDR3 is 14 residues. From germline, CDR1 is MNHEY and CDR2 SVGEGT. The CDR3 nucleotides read TGTGCCAGCAGCCCACAGGGAGTTGGTCAGCCCCAGCATTTT. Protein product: CASSPQGVGQPQHF.